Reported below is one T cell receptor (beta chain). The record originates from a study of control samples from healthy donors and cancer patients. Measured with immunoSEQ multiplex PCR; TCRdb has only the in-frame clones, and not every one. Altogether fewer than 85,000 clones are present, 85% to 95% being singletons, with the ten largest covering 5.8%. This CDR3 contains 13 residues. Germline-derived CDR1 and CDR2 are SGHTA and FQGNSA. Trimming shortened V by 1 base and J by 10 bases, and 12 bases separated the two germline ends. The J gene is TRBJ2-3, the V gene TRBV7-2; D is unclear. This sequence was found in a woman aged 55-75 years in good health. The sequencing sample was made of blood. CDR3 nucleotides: TGTGCCAGCAGCTTAGAGGCTAGGTGGGCGCAGTATTTT. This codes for CASSLEARWAQYF.